A single sample gave rise to the 25 T cell receptor beta chains below, sequenced in a study of response to subunit inactivated influenza vaccine. TCRdb passed the RT-PCR reads through MiXCR, listing each CDR3 protein once. The sample shows approximately 500,000 distinct CDR3 sequences, 10% to 15% of them seen only once. Sequences were derived from PBMCs from blood, sampled more than 35 days after vaccination. These receptors all stem from a man in his fifties or sixties who received an inactivated influenza vaccine.

V is TRBV6-4 and J is TRBJ2-7; maybe TRBD1 (6 bases). The germline CDR1 and CDR2 sequences are MRHNA and SNTAGT. V was shortened by 3 bases and J by 6 bases, with 12 bases between the two germline ends. CDR3 length: 13 residues. The CDR3 loop is CASSEIEGVEQYF. DNA of the CDR3: TGTGCCAGCAGTGAAATAGAGGGGGTCGAGCAGTACTTC.

This chain links TRBV29-1 with TRBJ1-2; D ambiguous. Per the germline V gene, CDR1 is SQVTM and CDR2 is ANQGSEA. The CDR3 is 11 residues long. V was cut by 2 bases and J by 8 bases, with 9 bases left in between. CDR3 protein: CSVEHRGGYTF. DNA for the CDR3: TGCAGCGTTGAACATCGGGGAGGCTACACCTTC. Drawing the rest from reference TRBV29-1 and TRBJ1-2, the complete variable domain is SAVISQKPSRDICQRGTSLTIQCQVDSQVTMMFWYRQQPGQSLTLIATANQGSEATYESGFVIDKFPISRPNLTFSTLTVSNMSPEDSSIYLCSVEHRGGYTFGSGTRLTVV.

There are a few counts of this clonotype. The CDR3 sequence is CANGQGTTDTQYF. The CDR3 DNA reads as TGTGCCAACGGACAGGGAACCACAGATACGCAGTATTTT. The V call is TRBV7-2, the J call TRBJ2-3; 8 nucleotides align to TRBD1. V was clipped by 10 bases and J by 2 bases; unmatched bases: 5. Germline CDR1 is SGHTA and CDR2 is FQGNSA. The CDR3 extends over 13 amino acids.

The rearrangement joins TRBV5-1 to TRBJ2-2, with a possible D match to TRBD2 (5 bases). The germline gives CDR1 SGHRS, CDR2 YFSETQ. Trimming removed 5 bases from V and 1 base from J, with 9 bases in between. The CDR3 is 14 amino acids. Here the CDR3 DNA reads TGCGCCAGCAGAGGACTTAAGAACACCGGGGAGCTGTTTTTT. Residues: CASRGLKNTGELFF.

This clonotype showed up just a few times. This chain connects TRBV4-2 to TRBJ2-2; perhaps TRBD1 as D (5 bases). The CDR3 has 15 residues. From germline, CDR1 is LGHNA and CDR2 YNFKEQ. The V and J ends lost 1 base and 4 bases respectively, with 10 bases between them. The CDR3 sequence is CASSQGGKGTGELFF. For the CDR3, the DNA is TGTGCCAGCAGCCAAGGGGGCAAGGGCACCGGGGAGCTGTTTTTT.

The chain links TRBV4-3 to TRBJ2-1; 8 bases agree with TRBD2. The CDR3 is 18 residues long. The germline gives CDR1 LGHNA, CDR2 YSLEER. The junction had 18 bases not matched to a gene; V was cut back by 4 bases and J by 7 bases. DNA for the CDR3: TGCGCCAGCAGCCGGGGGATCCTAGGGACTAGTTTTGGGAATGAGCAGTTCTTC. It codes for CASSRGILGTSFGNEQFF.

In its sample, this clonotype was seen many times. The genes are TRBV29-1 and TRBJ1-2, with 10 bases identical to TRBD1. This CDR3 has 15 amino acids. Germline trimming cut 0 bases from V and 6 bases from J; bases unmatched to any gene: 7. Germline V gene lookup returns CDR1 SQVTM and CDR2 ANQGSEA. CDR3 sequence (DNA): TGCAGCGTTGAAGATTGGGACAGGGGTTATGATGGCTACACCTTC. Encoded protein: CSVEDWDRGYDGYTF.

This chain uses TRBV29-1 with TRBJ1-2; maybe TRBD1 (6 bases). Germline V gene data show CDR1 as SQVTM and CDR2 as ANQGSEA. The V end lost 4 bases, the J end lost 6 bases, and 15 bases lay between the germline ends. CDR3 size: 13 residues. The CDR3 coding sequence is TGCAGCGTTGTAACAGGGCTAGGGGATGGCTACACCTTC. Protein product: CSVVTGLGDGYTF.

The chain couples TRBV10-2 to TRBJ1-1; D call uncertain. The CDR3 extends over 13 amino acids. The V gene's germline CDR1 is WSHSY and CDR2 SAAADI. Trimming shortened V by 7 bases and J by 2 bases, and 11 bases separated the two germline ends. The chain's CDR3 is CASIGSGNTEAFF. For the CDR3, the DNA is TGCGCCAGCATAGGGAGCGGAAACACTGAAGCTTTCTTT.

This clonotype was counted only a few times. The chain combines TRBV9 with TRBJ2-1, with 8 bases matching TRBD2. Germline V gene sequence: CDR1 SGDLS, CDR2 YYNGEE. V gave up 3 bases and J gave up 8 bases; unmatched junction bases: 7. The CDR3 contains 14 residues. The CDR3 DNA follows: TGTGCCAGCAGCGGAGCGGGAGCTAGCGATGAGCAGTTCTTC. This translates into CASSGAGASDEQFF. Using reference TRBV9 and TRBJ2-1 for the parts outside the CDR3, the full variable domain is DSGVTQTPKHLITATGQRVTLRCSPRSGDLSVYWYQQSLDQGLQFLIQYYNGEERAKGNILERFSAQQFPDLHSELNLSSLELGDSALYFCASSGAGASDEQFFGPGTRLTVL.

The chain has TRBV29-1 and TRBJ1-2, with unresolved D. The CDR3 contains 13 residues. Germline V gene data show CDR1 as SQVTM and CDR2 as ANQGSEA. The V and J ends lost 6 bases and 8 bases respectively, with 19 bases between them. DNA of the CDR3: TGCAGCGTGGTAGTCGGCAGCGACCGGGGCTACACCTTC. Translated, it gives CSVVVGSDRGYTF. Based on the CDR3 plus reference TRBV29-1 and TRBJ1-2, the full variable domain is SAVISQKPSRDICQRGTSLTIQCQVDSQVTMMFWYRQQPGQSLTLIATANQGSEATYESGFVIDKFPISRPNLTFSTLTVSNMSPEDSSIYLCSVVVGSDRGYTFGSGTRLTVV.

The chain joins TRBV11-1 to TRBJ2-1; no clear D. Germline lookup yields CDR1 SGHAT and CDR2 FQDESV (reference sequence). CDR3 length: 15 amino acids. The V end was cut by 1 base, the J end by 4 bases, with 11 bases between. The CDR3 nucleotides read TGTGCCAGCAGCTTAGTGACTCTAGTTTACAATGAGCAGTTCTTC. It specifies CASSLVTLVYNEQFF.

The chain employs TRBV7-2 and TRBJ1-1, with D possibly TRBD1 on 5 matching bases. This CDR3 has 14 residues. Germline V gene sequence: CDR1 SGHTA, CDR2 FQGNSA. V was trimmed by 2 bases and J by 4 bases, leaving 11 bases between them. CDR3 sequence: CASSLRWGGTEAFF. The CDR3 nucleotides are TGTGCCAGCAGCTTACGGTGGGGGGGCACTGAAGCTTTCTTT.

A few counts support this clonotype. The chain uses TRBV4-1 and TRBJ2-7; possible D gene TRBD1, 6 bases. V lost 0 bases and J 2 bases, leaving 8 bases between the germline ends. Germline V lookup: CDR1 MGHRA, CDR2 YSYEKL. This CDR3 contains 14 residues. Written as DNA, the CDR3 is TGCGCCAGCAGCCAAGATACAGGGACCTACGAGCAGTACTTC. It encodes CASSQDTGTYEQYF.

This clonotype showed up just a few times. This sequence joins TRBV7-2 and TRBJ1-5; no definite D call. V dropped 4 bases and J dropped 4 bases, with 8 bases sitting between them. The CDR3 contains 13 residues. Germline V gene sequence: CDR1 SGHTA, CDR2 FQGNSA. The CDR3 nucleotides are TGTGCCAGCAGCTCAGAATTAAATCAGCCCCAGCATTTT. Residues: CASSSELNQPQHF.

DNA of the CDR3: TGTGCCAGCAGTGAATGGGGACAGGGGGCGCGGAATGAGCAGTTCTTC. Its protein product is CASSEWGQGARNEQFF. The chain has TRBV25-1 and TRBJ2-1; 12 bases are shared with TRBD1. In germline, CDR1 is MGHDK, CDR2 SYGVNS. The CDR3 sequence is 16 residues long. V gave up 1 base and J gave up 7 bases; unmatched junction bases: 5.

This clonotype has a handful of counts. This chain connects TRBV7-2 to TRBJ2-1; TRBD2 aligns across 9 bases. The CDR3 has 17 residues. Looked up from germline, CDR1 is SGHTA and CDR2 is FQGNSA. The ends lost 0 bases at V and 2 bases at J; junction bases unmatched: 5. The CDR3 protein is CASSLADSGGAYNEQFF. CDR3 DNA sequence: TGTGCCAGCAGCTTAGCGGATAGCGGGGGAGCCTACAATGAGCAGTTCTTC.

In this sample, this clonotype turned up many times. V and J are TRBV4-2 and TRBJ2-3; D uncertain. Germline lookup yields CDR1 LGHNA and CDR2 YNFKEQ. V lost 0 bases and J 6 bases, leaving 16 bases between the germline ends. The CDR3 contains 16 residues. The CDR3 loop is CASSQDKGGVSDTQYF. CDR3 DNA: TGTGCCAGCAGCCAAGATAAGGGTGGGGTCTCGGATACGCAGTATTTT.

CDR3 DNA sequence: TGCAGCGTTGGACAGGGAAATAATTCACCCCTCCACTTT. Protein product: CSVGQGNNSPLHF. This chain links TRBV29-1 with TRBJ1-6; 7 bases are shared with TRBD1. Looked up from germline, CDR1 is SQVTM and CDR2 is ANQGSEA. Trimming cost V 4 bases and J 5 bases; bases outside gene matches: 2. CDR3 length: 13 amino acids.

This clonotype was seen ten or more times. This chain joins TRBV28 and TRBJ2-3, with D unclear. Germline-derived CDR1 and CDR2 are MDHEN and SYDVKM. The CDR3 consists of 17 residues. V was clipped by 8 bases and J by 1 base, with 22 bases between them. DNA of the CDR3: TGTGCCAGCCGCCGGCGGCGGTTGGTTATTGGCACAGATACGCAGTATTTT. Translated: CASRRRRLVIGTDTQYF.

This clonotype was counted ten times or more. The rearrangement uses TRBV12-3 or TRBV12-4 and TRBJ2-2; D gene unclear. CDR3 length: 12 residues. The V gene lost 4 bases and the J gene lost 7 bases, with 7 bases spanning the gap. Here the CDR3 reads CASSWGNGELFF. For the CDR3, the DNA is TGTGCCAGCAGTTGGGGAAACGGGGAGCTGTTTTTT.

This clonotype was seen a handful of times. The genes are TRBV28 and TRBJ2-7; D might be TRBD2 (6 bases). V was shortened by 6 bases and J by 3 bases, with 21 bases between the two germline ends. Germline V gene lookup returns CDR1 MDHEN and CDR2 SYDVKM. The CDR3 length is 16 residues. The CDR3 bases are TGTGCCAGCAGGTCTAGTCTGGTACTAGCTTTCTACGAGCAGTACTTC. Translating it yields CASRSSLVLAFYEQYF.

The V gene is TRBV5-1, the J gene TRBJ2-3; no definite D call. Germline CDR1 and CDR2: SGHRS and YFSETQ. The germline V and J ends were trimmed by 6 bases and 1 base, with 15 bases remaining between them. The CDR3 is made up of 15 amino acids. CDR3: CASTDPSRGTDTQYF. For the CDR3, the DNA is TGCGCCAGCACCGATCCGTCCCGGGGCACAGATACGCAGTATTTT.

This clonotype appeared a few times. The chain combines TRBV6-1 with TRBJ2-3, with 9 bases fitting TRBD2. The CDR3 has 16 amino acids. The V gene's germline CDR1 is MNHNS and CDR2 SASEGT. V trimming: 5 bases; J trimming: 2 bases; junction bases outside the gene matches: 8. The CDR3 DNA reads TGTGCCAGCAGTCGAAGAGCGGGAGGTAACACAGATACGCAGTATTTT. Amino acid sequence: CASSRRAGGNTDTQYF.

This clonotype was observed a few times. The genes are TRBV7-9 and TRBJ2-3, with 7 bases matching TRBD2. CDR1 and CDR2 from the germline V gene are SEHNR and FQNEAQ (reference sequence). The CDR3 contains 15 residues. Trimming cost V 1 base and J 4 bases; bases outside gene matches: 5. The CDR3 DNA reads as TGTGCCAGCAGCTTAGGGGGCGGGAGAGCAGATACGCAGTATTTT. Encoded protein: CASSLGGGRADTQYF.